The 13 T cell receptor beta chains given below trace back to one sample, sequenced in a study of blood T cell repertoires in COVID-19. Profiled with immunoSEQ multiplex PCR; TCRdb holds only in-frame clones, not every one. The table lists about 41,000 clones, roughly four fifths of them singletons, with around 40% in the top ten. The sample consisted of peripheral blood. These receptors came from a woman older than 75 with acute or convalescent COVID-19.

The gene calls are TRBV6-4 and TRBJ2-1; 7 bases match TRBD2. V lost 3 bases to trimming and J lost 3 bases; unmatched junction nucleotides: 5. The CDR3 spans 15 residues. The V gene's germline CDR1 is MRHNA and CDR2 SNTAGT. CDR3 sequence reads: CASSESSGVYNEQFF. The CDR3 DNA reads TGTGCCAGCAGTGAATCGAGCGGGGTCTACAATGAGCAGTTCTTC.

The V gene is TRBV5-1, the J gene TRBJ2-3; tentative D call: TRBD1 (6 bases). V dropped 1 base and J dropped 9 bases, with 15 bases sitting between them. Per the germline V gene, CDR1 is SGHRS and CDR2 is YFSETQ. The CDR3 covers 14 residues. The CDR3 region is CASSLSGQWETQYF. The CDR3 bases are TGCGCCAGCAGCTTGAGTGGACAGTGGGAGACGCAGTATTTT.

This chain joins TRBV12-5 and TRBJ2-7, with TRBD2 as a possible D gene (7 bases). Per germline, CDR1 LGHNT and CDR2 FRNRAP. The CDR3 is 17 residues long. Trimming removed 1 base at V and 2 bases at J, with 18 bases between. Here the CDR3 DNA reads TGTGCTAGTGGTTTGGCCGGGCTGGGAGGGACACCCTACGAGCAGTACTTC. Its protein product is CASGLAGLGGTPYEQYF.

This sequence joins TRBV3-1 (or the pseudogene TRBV3-2) and TRBJ2-1, with a weak D call TRBD2 (6 bases). CDR1 and CDR2 from the germline V gene are LGHDT and YNNKEL (reference sequence). CDR3 length: 13 residues. V lost 7 bases to trimming and J lost 7 bases, with 14 bases between them. As DNA, the CDR3 is TGTGCCAGCACCCCTCGAGGGAGGAATGAGCAGTTCTTC. It is translated as CASTPRGRNEQFF.

This chain joins TRBV6-1 and TRBJ1-5; D gene unclear. There are 14 residues in the CDR3. The germline V and J ends were trimmed by 0 bases and 9 bases, with 12 bases remaining between them. Germline V CDR1 and CDR2: MNHNS, SASEGT. CDR3 in DNA: TGTGCCAGCAGTGAAGCTTGGGGAGTACGGCCCCAGCATTTT. It yields the protein CASSEAWGVRPQHF.

The V call is TRBV18, the J call TRBJ2-5; a possible D gene is TRBD1 (6 bases). V was pared by 3 bases and J by 2 bases, with 7 bases between. The CDR3 is 13 amino acids. From germline, CDR1 is KGHSH and CDR2 LQKENI. The CDR3 loop reads CASSPRGQETQYF. The CDR3 DNA follows: TGTGCCAGCTCACCTAGGGGGCAAGAGACCCAGTACTTC.

This clone was seen a single time. The chain carries TRBV5-1 and TRBJ2-1; 9 bases line up with TRBD1. Trimming took 6 bases from V and 9 from J; bases not matched to a gene: 10. This CDR3 spans 14 amino acids. Germline loops: CDR1 SGHRS, CDR2 YFSETQ. CDR3 DNA sequence: TGCGCCAGCAAAGCCGGGACAGGGAGCAGTGAGCAGTTCTTC. Translation gives CASKAGTGSSEQFF. The entire variable domain, with the rest obtained from reference TRBV5-1 and TRBJ2-1, is as follows: KAGVTQTPRYLIKTRGQQVTLSCSPISGHRSVSWYQQTPGQGLQFLFEYFSETQRNKGNFPGRFSGRQFSNSRSEMNVSTLELGDSALYLCASKAGTGSSEQFFGPGTRLTVL.

The V gene is TRBV6-5, the J gene TRBJ1-1; TRBD1 is a possible D gene (5 bases). From germline, CDR1 is MNHEY and CDR2 SVGAGI. The CDR3 covers 13 residues. V lost 6 bases to trimming and J lost 1 base, with 9 bases between them. CDR3 bases: TGTGCCAGCAGAAGCCAGGGGAACACTGAAGCTTTCTTT. Encoded protein: CASRSQGNTEAFF.

The rearrangement uses TRBV5-1 and TRBJ1-6; maybe TRBD1 (5 bases). V was clipped by 4 bases and J by 10 bases, with 21 bases between them. This CDR3 spans 16 amino acids. CDR1 SGHRS and CDR2 YFSETQ come from the germline V gene. CDR3 coding DNA: TGCGCCAGCAGCCCGGGACGGACTATTCGATCCTCACCCCTCCACTTT. The encoded protein is CASSPGRTIRSSPLHF.

V and J are TRBV3-1 (or the pseudogene TRBV3-2) and TRBJ1-3; unclear D gene. Germline values: CDR1 LGHDT, CDR2 YNNKEL (reference sequence). V lost 4 bases to trimming and J lost 6 bases, with 16 bases between them. The length of the CDR3 is 15 residues. CDR3 region: CASSLGADGVNTIYF. The CDR3 DNA follows: TGTGCCAGCAGCCTCGGAGCAGACGGAGTAAACACCATATATTTT.

The chain carries TRBV2 and TRBJ1-2; 9 bases align to TRBD1. Germline CDR1 reads SNHLY; CDR2 reads FYNNEI. With 5 bases clipped from V and 6 bases from J, the junction kept 10 bases outside the gene matches. The CDR3 contains 15 residues. In DNA, the CDR3 is TGTGCCAGCAGTTTTTCTCCGGGACAGGGAGATGGCTACACCTTC. It codes for CASSFSPGQGDGYTF. The complete variable domain, with remaining parts taken from reference TRBV2 and TRBJ1-2, reads EPEVTQTPSHQVTQMGQEVILRCVPISNHLYFYWYRQILGQKVEFLVSFYNNEISEKSEIFDDQFSVERPDGSNFTLKIRSTKLEDSAMYFCASSFSPGQGDGYTFGSGTRLTVV.

V is TRBV5-1 and J is TRBJ2-7, with D perhaps matching TRBD1 (6 bases). The CDR3 covers 15 residues. Per the germline V gene, CDR1 is SGHRS and CDR2 is YFSETQ. V lost 1 base to trimming and J lost 2 bases, with 13 bases between them. For the CDR3, the DNA is TGCGCCAGCAGCTTGCCAGCAGGGGACGCCTACGAGCAGTACTTC. Amino acid sequence: CASSLPAGDAYEQYF. The complete variable domain, with remaining parts taken from reference TRBV5-1 and TRBJ2-7, reads KAGVTQTPRYLIKTRGQQVTLSCSPISGHRSVSWYQQTPGQGLQFLFEYFSETQRNKGNFPGRFSGRQFSNSRSEMNVSTLELGDSALYLCASSLPAGDAYEQYFGPGTRLTVT.

This clone was seen only once. The chain couples TRBV9 to TRBJ2-5; 12 positions agree with TRBD2. The V segment lost 2 bases and the J segment 0 bases; nucleotides outside the gene matches: 2. This CDR3 region has 16 residues. Germline CDR1 reads SGDLS; CDR2 reads YYNGEE. The CDR3 DNA sequence: TGTGCCAGCAGCGTTTCTAGCGGGGGGGACCAAGAGACCCAGTACTTC. Protein sequence: CASSVSSGGDQETQYF.